This TCR beta chain was captured in a study of T cell responses to AZD1222 COVID-19 vaccine (dated by TCRdb to the early 2020s). For the wider study: TCR sequencing covered 230 or so trial participants: about 210 given two doses of AZD1222 and 26 given two doses of MenACWY control vaccine. Trial participants were enrolled into age subgroups of 18-55, 56-69 and 70-plus years, which contained approximately 150, 28 and 58 TCR-sequenced participants, respectively.

The time point label on this specimen signifies: about 28 days (+/-7) after the second vaccine dose. AZD1222 recipients given second doses at about 4 weeks or at about 12 weeks were pooled, since spike-specific TCR depth and breadth were not found to differ between the two schedules. Vaccinee samples came from UK trials COV001 and COV002, including a single-blind randomized controlled phase 2/3 trial of AZD1222 (ChAdOx1 nCoV-19) in healthy adults. Trial participant PBMC samples were collected at day 0 and day 28 after the second dose for TCRbeta chain sequencing. The CDR3 regions of human TCRbeta chains were subjected to immunosequencing. For the original study's pipeline: TCRs in the repertoires were compared against a reference library of SARS-CoV-2-specific TCRs that had been generated with the MIRA antigen-specificity platform. Breadth was defined as the fraction of unique TCRs that were SARS-CoV-2-associated, and depth was defined as the fraction of total T cells that were SARS-CoV-2-associated. Using the MIRA data, every spike-specific TCR was mapped to the spike region that the TCR reacted to and assigned to either a CD4 or a CD8 class. Log10-transformed breadth and depth values were compared by one-way ANOVA with Sidak's multiple comparisons tests. The immuneACCESS repertoire file appears here via TCRdb, limited to in-frame rearrangements. These files lack a portion of the clones; in checked studies, under half of the deficit traces to unresolved V genes, and the cause of the others is not known. That table furnishes V, J and clone size, whereas the DNA furnished D and trimming. For this sample there are approximately 130,000 clones; roughly 90% appear just once. Under 6% of the sample is in the top ten clones.

From the cysteine up to the phenylalanine, the CDR3 has a length of 14 residues. Only CDR3 DNA remains: 42 bases, in frame from the first base. The V and J ends are trimmed by 4 bases and 2 bases, leaving 12 bases between them. The germline V gene yields SGHRS for CDR1 and YFSETQ for CDR2. Points the paper makes about the study in general: No day 14 peak-response samples were available, so repertoires were characterized only after the peak T cell response. In the small 56-69-year group, the increase in depth fell short of significance, most likely because of low power. Conclusions about previously exposed vaccinees are limited because only six or seven AZD1222 recipients were SARS-CoV-2 seropositive at baseline. The whole spike protein was spanned by vaccine-associated CD4 TCRs, and dominant responses were seen in regions 160-218 and 743-854. Reportedly, almost half of the unique spike-specific TCRs recognized epitopes lying outside the regions that are mutated in the B.1.351 and B.1.1.7 variants. After two AZD1222 doses, both the breadth and the depth of spike-specific TCRs were significantly higher than at day 0 and than in MenACWY recipients. Participants were mostly white British, with more females than males. The authors suggested clonal diversity may have been underestimated.

About this clone itself: This clone's antigen is unknown. Within one base of it there is no much larger clone, and no base qualities were kept.

This sequence was found in an adult who received the AZD1222 COVID-19 vaccine. Rearrangement joined TRBV5-1 to TRBJ2-5, with the D gene not clear enough to name. The input for sequencing was peripheral blood, taken 28 days after the second AZD1222 dose. The CDR3 in this case is CASSPDLKQETQYF. In nucleotides, the sequence is TGCGCCAGCAGCCCCGATTTGAAGCAAGAGACCCAGTACTTC.